The subject of this entry is one T cell receptor beta chain. As yet, its antigen is unknown. This specimen belongs to a study of OX40 agonist ivuxolimab in advanced cancers. Study overall: People who had prior anti-PD-1, anti-PD-L1 or anti-CTLA-4 therapy could take part, and roughly 44% had some. Study-wide findings and caveats: Among the lowest levels of clonal expansion were found in partial responders at 0.1-3.0 mg/kg.

The protocol was immunoSEQ multiplex PCR, while the TCRdb copy is restricted to in-frame clones and leaves out a portion. The table includes 55,000 to 75,000 clones, less than 85% detected once. Germline-derived CDR1 and CDR2 are SGHTS and YDEGEE. V lost 4 bases to trimming and J lost 1 base, with 8 bases between them. The CDR3 covers 13 residues. This chain joins TRBV5-8 and TRBJ1-1, with D unclear. The sequence was obtained from an adult with an advanced solid tumor such as melanoma, head and neck, liver or kidney cancer. Sequenced material: CD4+ or CD8+ T cells sorted from blood, taken in a trial of the OX40 agonist ivuxolimab. The DNA of the CDR3 is TGTGCCAGCAGCGCGGACCCGAACACTGAAGCTTTCTTT. Its protein product is CASSADPNTEAFF. The entire variable domain, with the rest obtained from reference TRBV5-8 and TRBJ1-1, is as follows: EAGVTQSPTHLIKTRGQQATLRCSPISGHTSVYWYQQALGLGLQFLLWYDEGEERNRGNFPPRFSGRQFPNYSSELNVNALELEDSALYLCASSADPNTEAFFGQGTRLTVV.